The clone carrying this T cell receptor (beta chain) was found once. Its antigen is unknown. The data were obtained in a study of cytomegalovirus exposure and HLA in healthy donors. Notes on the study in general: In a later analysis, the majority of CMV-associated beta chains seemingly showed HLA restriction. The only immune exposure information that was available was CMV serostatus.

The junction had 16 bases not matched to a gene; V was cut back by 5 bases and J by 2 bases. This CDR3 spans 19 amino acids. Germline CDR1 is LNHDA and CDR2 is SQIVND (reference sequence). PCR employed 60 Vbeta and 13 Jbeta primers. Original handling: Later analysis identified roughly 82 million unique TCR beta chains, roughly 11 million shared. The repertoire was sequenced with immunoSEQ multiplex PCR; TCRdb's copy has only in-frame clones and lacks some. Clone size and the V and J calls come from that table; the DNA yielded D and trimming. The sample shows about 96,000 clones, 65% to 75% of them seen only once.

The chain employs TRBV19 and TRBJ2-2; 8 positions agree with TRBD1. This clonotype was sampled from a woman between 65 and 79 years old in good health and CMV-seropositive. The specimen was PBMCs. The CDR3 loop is CASSPRRGQARGNTGELFF. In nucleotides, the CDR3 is TGTGCCAGTAGTCCACGACGGGGACAGGCCAGGGGTAACACCGGGGAGCTGTTTTTT.